One and the same sample provided the 10 T cell receptor beta chains below, sequenced in a study of vaccination and CD4 T cells after COVID-19. The Oncomine TCR Beta short-read assay generated sequence data from the DNA of cultured CD4+ T cells. TCRdb re-called the PCR reads with MiXCR, one entry per CDR3 protein. The repertoire consists of more than 15,000 distinct CDR3 sequences, with around 44% occurring once and the leading ten covering 3% to 4.5%. These receptors' antigens are unknown. Treatment here: approximately 11-day PBMC culture with coronavirus spike peptide pools or control peptides (ViraFEST assay). Source material: CD4+ T cells from blood, cultured in vitro. These receptors originate from a human donor who had recovered from COVID-19.

This clonotype is labeled medium-sized (0.01 to 0.1%). The V and J genes are TRBV20-1 and TRBJ2-2, with 10 bases fitting TRBD1. Germline values: CDR1 DFQATT, CDR2 SNEGSKA (reference sequence). Germline trimming cut 5 bases from V and 5 bases from J; bases unmatched to any gene: 5. The CDR3 has 14 amino acids. CDR3 sequence (DNA): TGCAGTGCTGAGACAGGGGGCTTTACCGGGGAGCTGTTTTTT. Encoded protein: CSAETGGFTGELFF.

V gene TRBV6-5 combines with J gene TRBJ1-6, with 7 bases identical to TRBD1. Per the germline V gene, CDR1 is MNHEY and CDR2 is SVGAGI. CDR3 length: 17 amino acids. With 2 bases clipped from V and 9 bases from J, the junction kept 13 bases outside the gene matches. The CDR3 nucleotides are TGTGCCAGCAGTTACGGGAATATTGCGACAGGGAGTTCACCCCTCCACTTT. Translated: CASSYGNIATGSSPLHF.

J is TRBJ2-5 and V is TRBV7-2; perhaps TRBD2 as D (5 bases). The CDR3 consists of 15 residues. Trimming stripped 5 bases from V and 4 bases from J, with 17 bases between. Germline CDR1 and CDR2: SGHTA and FQGNSA. The CDR3 DNA reads as TGTGCCAGCAGCAACACCCCTACTAGTTTAGAGACCCAGTACTTC. It codes for CASSNTPTSLETQYF.

The chain is built from TRBV10-3 and TRBJ2-5; 7 bases are a match to TRBD2. The CDR3 covers 16 residues. Germline trimming cut 0 bases from V and 1 base from J; bases unmatched to any gene: 5. In germline, CDR1 is ENHRY, CDR2 SYGVKD. CDR3 DNA: TGTGCCATCAGTGAGTCTGGAACGGGAGGCCAAGAGACCCAGTACTTC. Protein product: CAISESGTGGQETQYF.

This clonotype showed up just a few times. The V and J genes are TRBV19 and TRBJ2-7; no firm D call. This CDR3 contains 11 residues. Trimming took 4 bases from V and 5 from J, leaving 6 bases between them. Germline V CDR1 and CDR2: LNHDA, SQIVND (reference sequence). CDR3: CASSNMDEQYF. The CDR3 DNA sequence: TGTGCCAGTAGTAACATGGACGAGCAGTACTTC. Drawing the rest from reference TRBV19 and TRBJ2-7, the complete variable domain is DGGITQSPKYLFRKEGQNVTLSCEQNLNHDAMYWYRQDPGQGLRLIYYSQIVNDFQKGDIAEGYSVSREKKESFPLTVTSAQKNPTAFYLCASSNMDEQYFGPGTRLTVT.

The chain couples TRBV5-1 to TRBJ2-7, with D perhaps TRBD1 or TRBD2 (5 bases each). CDR1 and CDR2 from the germline V gene are SGHRS and YFSETQ. Trimming stripped 3 bases from V and 2 bases from J, with 12 bases between. The CDR3 sequence is 14 residues long. The CDR3 spells CASSSSGATYEQYF. The CDR3 DNA sequence: TGCGCCAGCAGCTCTTCCGGGGCTACCTACGAGCAGTACTTC. Looking up the rest from reference TRBV5-1 and TRBJ2-7 gives the full variable domain: KAGVTQTPRYLIKTRGQQVTLSCSPISGHRSVSWYQQTPGQGLQFLFEYFSETQRNKGNFPGRFSGRQFSNSRSEMNVSTLELGDSALYLCASSSSGATYEQYFGPGTRLTVT.

This clonotype was recorded only once. The rearrangement uses TRBV6-1 and TRBJ2-3; D gene ambiguous. Trimming took off 3 bases at V and 10 bases at J, with 17 bases between the two ends. Germline values: CDR1 MNHNS, CDR2 SASEGT. The length of the CDR3 is 14 residues. The CDR3 nucleotides are TGTGCCAGCAGTGAGGGATCGACATTTGGAGCGCAGTATTTT. This sequence encodes CASSEGSTFGAQYF.

Comments on this clonotype: One end of the junction does not line up with germline, which may come from a read error. This chain links TRBV24-1 with TRBJ2-7, with TRBD2 identical over 7 bases. The V gene's germline CDR1 is KGHDR and CDR2 SFDVKD. This CDR3 region has 13 residues. The CDR3 here is CATSDATSSEQYF. The DNA of the CDR3 is TGTGCCACCAGTGATGCGACTAGCTCCGAGCAGTATTTC.

The rearrangement links TRBV4-2 to TRBJ2-3; 8 positions match TRBD2. The germline gives CDR1 LGHNA, CDR2 YNFKEQ. Trimming took 0 bases from V and 5 from J; bases not matched to a gene: 4. The CDR3 is made up of 15 amino acids. The CDR3 spells CASSQDFLAGDTQYF. CDR3 DNA sequence: TGTGCCAGCAGCCAAGATTTCCTAGCGGGAGATACGCAGTATTTT.

This clonotype was recorded a few times. The chain has TRBV20-1 and TRBJ2-2; no definite D call. The CDR3 is 14 amino acids. Germline values: CDR1 DFQATT, CDR2 SNEGSKA (reference sequence). Trimming cost V 6 bases and J 3 bases, with 14 bases left between them. The CDR3 is CSAPVVSDTGELFF. CDR3 nucleotide sequence: TGCAGTGCCCCCGTGGTTTCGGACACCGGGGAGCTGTTTTTT.